This entry is about one T cell receptor (beta chain). Its antigen is currently unknown. These data originate in a study of T cell responses to AZD1222 COVID-19 vaccine. Study-level results: Epitopes outside B.1.351 and B.1.1.7 mutated regions reportedly drew nearly half of spike TCRs. Sampled repertoires all dated from after the peak T cell response.

Profiled with immunoSEQ multiplex PCR; TCRdb holds only in-frame clones, not every one. The repertoire holds 150,000 to 200,000 clones, with about 89% as singletons. The CDR3 runs to 15 residues. The germline gives CDR1 SGHNT, CDR2 YYREEE (reference sequence). V was pared by 2 bases and J by 3 bases, with 5 bases of the junction left unmatched. This clonotype was sampled from an adult who received the AZD1222 COVID-19 vaccine. Source: peripheral blood, taken 28 days after the second AZD1222 dose. The rearrangement uses TRBV5-4 and TRBJ2-7; 10 nucleotides agree with TRBD2. CDR3 in DNA: TGTGCCAGCAGCTTCGGGACTAGCGAACACTACGAGCAGTACTTC. Protein: CASSFGTSEHYEQYF.